This TCR beta chain was captured in a study of T cell repertoires in cytomegalovirus infection. Study information: Researchers turned to recently identified HLA-C-restricted CMV epitopes as well as well-studied HLA-B-restricted ones. CMV infection plus the matching HLA type was flagged by public TCR beta signatures. Study observations and caveats: HLA-C-restricted CMV clonotypes gave the most frequent clonotype in two of eight donors. Identification of carriers of CMV plus the relevant HLA was achieved through cumulative public TCR beta family frequency.

The CDR3 is made up of 15 amino acids. Germline assignment: CDR1 ENHRY and CDR2 SYGVKD. Notes on this clonotype: As yet, its antigen is unknown. A read error may produce the germline difference seen at one junction end.

TCRdb reanalysed the reads using MiXCR and keeps one entry per CDR3 protein. Of roughly 990,000 distinct CDR3 sequences in the sample, roughly a third are singletons; the top ten hold 10% to 15%. This sequence joins TRBV10-3 and TRBJ1-4; 9 bases map to TRBD1. This specimen was cultured CD8+ T cells from PBMCs, taken from culture after CMV antigen stimulation. This receptor was identified in a human donor in good health (CMV status not recorded). Some clones in this sample may be carry-over from other donors' samples. CDR3 sequence: CAISEYRDREEKLLF. The CDR3 coding sequence is TGTGCCATCAGTGAGTACCGGGACAGGGAAGAAAAACTGTTATTT.